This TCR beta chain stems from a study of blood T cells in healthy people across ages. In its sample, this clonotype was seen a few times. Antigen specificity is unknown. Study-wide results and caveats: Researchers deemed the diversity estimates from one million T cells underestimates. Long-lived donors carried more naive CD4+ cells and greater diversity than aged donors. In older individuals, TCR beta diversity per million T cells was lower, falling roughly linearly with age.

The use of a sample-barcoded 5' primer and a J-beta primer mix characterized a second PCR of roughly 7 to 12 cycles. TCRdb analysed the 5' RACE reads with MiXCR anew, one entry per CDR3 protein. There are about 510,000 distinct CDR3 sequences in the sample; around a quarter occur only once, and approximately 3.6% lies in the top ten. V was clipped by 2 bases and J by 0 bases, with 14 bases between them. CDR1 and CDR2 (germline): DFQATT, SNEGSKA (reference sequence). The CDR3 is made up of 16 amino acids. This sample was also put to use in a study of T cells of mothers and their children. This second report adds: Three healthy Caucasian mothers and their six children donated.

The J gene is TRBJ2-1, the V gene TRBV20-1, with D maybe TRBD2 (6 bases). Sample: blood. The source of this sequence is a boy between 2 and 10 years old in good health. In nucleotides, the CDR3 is TGCAGTGCTAGAATAAAGGCGGGGAGCTCCTACAATGAGCAGTTCTTC. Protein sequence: CSARIKAGSSYNEQFF.